One and the same sample provided the 14 T cell receptor beta chains below, sequenced in a study of blood T cell repertoires in COVID-19. TCRdb's copy holds only in-frame clones and misses some; the assay was immunoSEQ multiplex PCR. The table records around 140,000 clones, 81% of them present only once. The specimen sequenced was peripheral blood. These receptors originate from a woman aged 60 to 75 with active or convalescent COVID-19.

The rearrangement links TRBV19 to TRBJ1-2; D perhaps matches TRBD1 (6 bases). The ends were cut back, 7 bases at V and 6 bases at J, with 15 bases in the middle. The CDR3 is 13 residues long. Germline V CDR1 and CDR2: LNHDA, SQIVND (reference sequence). The CDR3 sequence: CASTLGAGDGYTF. DNA for the CDR3: TGTGCCAGTACACTAGGGGCAGGGGATGGCTACACCTTC.

The chain employs TRBV30 and TRBJ1-4; 7 bases are a match to TRBD1. V gave up 3 bases and J gave up 8 bases; unmatched junction bases: 12. Germline values: CDR1 GTSNPN, CDR2 SVGIG (reference sequence). There are 15 residues in the CDR3. The CDR3 DNA is TGTGCCTGGAGGATAACAGGGGCCCGGGGAGAAAAACTGTTTTTT. Translation gives CAWRITGARGEKLFF.

This clone showed up just a few times. V and J are TRBV7-2 and TRBJ2-5; TRBD2 matches at 9 bases. The V gene end was trimmed by 4 bases and the J gene end by 5 bases; junction bases not matched to a gene: 14. The CDR3 is 17 amino acids. Germline CDR1 reads SGHTA; CDR2 reads FQGNSA. DNA of the CDR3: TGTGCCAGCAGCTCTCAACCTCGAGCGGGAGGTCGGGAGACCCAGTACTTC. Its translation is CASSSQPRAGGRETQYF.

This rearrangement joins TRBV28 to TRBJ2-2, with D possibly TRBD2 on 7 matching bases. Per the germline V gene, CDR1 is MDHEN and CDR2 is SYDVKM. The CDR3 length is 15 residues. Trimming shortened V by 5 bases and J by 7 bases, and 17 bases separated the two germline ends. CDR3 bases: TGTGCCAGCAGTCGCCTGGGGGGGCTGATCGGGGAGCTGTTTTTT. Its protein is CASSRLGGLIGELFF. The full variable domain, its missing parts supplied by reference TRBV28 and TRBJ2-2, is DVKVTQSSRYLVKRTGEKVFLECVQDMDHENMFWYRQDPGLGLRLIYFSYDVKMKEKGDIPEGYSVSREKKERFSLILESASTNQTSMYLCASSRLGGLIGELFFGEGSRLTVL.

This clone was seen only a few times. The rearrangement links TRBV12-3 or TRBV12-4 to TRBJ1-6, with D unclear. V was cut by 7 bases and J by 14 bases, with 15 bases left in between. The CDR3 totals 12 residues. The CDR3 protein is CASTERDFTLHF. The CDR3 DNA follows: TGTGCCAGCACCGAGAGGGATTTCACCCTCCACTTT.

The chain combines TRBV27 with TRBJ1-2, with TRBD1 matching over 11 bases. This CDR3 region has 18 residues. Per the germline V gene, CDR1 is MNHEY and CDR2 is SMNVEV (reference sequence). Unmatched junction bases numbered 13, after V lost 5 bases and J lost 2 bases. Here the CDR3 DNA reads TGTGCCAGCAGTCTCGGACAGGGGGCGCATATCGGGAACTATGGCTACACCTTC. Translation gives CASSLGQGAHIGNYGYTF.

This chain links TRBV9 with TRBJ2-1; 8 positions match TRBD2. The CDR3 consists of 18 residues. Germline lookup yields CDR1 SGDLS and CDR2 YYNGEE. Trimming took 3 bases from V and 1 from J; bases not matched to a gene: 12. The CDR3 DNA reads as TGTGCCAGCAGCGCTCCCGGGACTAGACACAATTCCTACAATGAGCAGTTCTTC. This codes for CASSAPGTRHNSYNEQFF.

The chain uses TRBV27 and TRBJ2-3; 7 nucleotides align to TRBD2. Germline-derived CDR1 and CDR2 are MNHEY and SMNVEV (reference sequence). The ends lost 5 bases at V and 0 bases at J; junction bases unmatched: 5. This CDR3 region has 15 residues. CDR3 residues: CASSLPAGSTDTQYF. Written as DNA, the CDR3 is TGTGCCAGCAGTCTTCCAGCGGGGAGCACAGATACGCAGTATTTT.

The chain has TRBV10-3 and TRBJ2-1; weak D call: TRBD2 (5 bases). The CDR3 runs 14 residues. Germline assignment: CDR1 ENHRY and CDR2 SYGVKD. With 6 bases removed from V and 4 bases from J, the gap between germline ends came to 13 bases. CDR3 sequence (DNA): TGTGCCATCAGCCCTAGCCCTGATTACAATGAGCAGTTCTTC. Translation gives CAISPSPDYNEQFF.

CDR3 in amino acids: CASRWGPSSDNSPLHF. For the CDR3, the DNA is TGTGCCAGCAGGTGGGGCCCGTCGTCTGATAATTCACCCCTCCACTTT. V gene TRBV27 combines with J gene TRBJ1-6; tentative D call: TRBD1 (5 bases). This CDR3 contains 16 residues. The ends were cut back, 6 bases at V and 5 bases at J, with 17 bases in the middle. Germline V gives CDR1 MNHEY, CDR2 SMNVEV (reference sequence).

CDR3 region: CASKTTGATSDEAFF. CDR3 sequence (DNA): TGCGCCAGCAAAACCACGGGGGCCACTAGCGATGAAGCTTTCTTT. The V call is TRBV10-2, the J call TRBJ1-1; the D gene is possibly TRBD1 (6 bases). Germline V CDR1 and CDR2: WSHSY, SAAADI. The CDR3 covers 15 residues. Trimming shortened V by 7 bases and J by 7 bases, and 22 bases separated the two germline ends.

This rearrangement joins TRBV4-1 to TRBJ1-3; 7 positions agree with TRBD1. This CDR3 has 15 residues. The V gene's germline CDR1 is MGHRA and CDR2 YSYEKL. Losses at the gene ends were 8 bases for V and 0 bases for J; bases not matched to a gene: 7. CDR3 in amino acids: CASGERQGSGNTIYF. For the CDR3, the DNA is TGCGCCAGCGGAGAGAGACAGGGCTCTGGAAACACCATATATTTT.

This chain joins TRBV5-1 and TRBJ1-5, with TRBD1 matching 9 bases. Trimming removed 4 bases from V and 7 bases from J; junction bases left unmatched: 15. CDR1 is SGHRS and CDR2 is YFSETQ in the germline V gene. The CDR3 extends over 17 amino acids. The CDR3 DNA is TGCGCCAGCAGCCCACCCCGGGACAGGGAGTGGGGGCAGCCCCAGCATTTT. Translation gives CASSPPRDREWGQPQHF.

The rearrangement uses TRBV15 and TRBJ2-3, with 8 positions matching TRBD2. CDR3 length: 17 amino acids. Germline V gene lookup returns CDR1 LNHNV and CDR2 YYDKDF (reference sequence). V lost 0 bases to trimming and J lost 5 bases; unmatched junction nucleotides: 10. The CDR3 loop is CATSRDSTGRAEDTQYF. The CDR3 DNA sequence: TGTGCCACCAGCAGAGATAGTACCGGGAGGGCCGAAGATACGCAGTATTTT. The entire variable domain, with the rest obtained from reference TRBV15 and TRBJ2-3, is as follows: DAMVIQNPRYQVTQFGKPVTLSCSQTLNHNVMYWYQQKSSQAPKLLFHYYDKDFNNEADTPDNFQSRRPNTSFCFLDIRSPGLGDTAMYLCATSRDSTGRAEDTQYFGPGTRLTVL.